The 8 T cell receptor beta chains presented below share a single source sample, sequenced in a study of shared clonotypes between healthy human individuals. Produced via immunoSEQ multiplex PCR; TCRdb's table is partial and in-frame only. The data show about 980,000 clones, approximately 80% seen once. The sample was memory CD4+ T cells sorted from blood. Subset defined: CD45RA-negative fraction. The receptors come from a man between 18 and 35 years old in good health.

Remarks on this clone: Other DNA sequences in the same sample also yield this CDR3. The chain couples TRBV20-1 to TRBJ2-1, with D possibly called TRBD1 or TRBD2 (5 bases each). The CDR3 totals 9 residues. Germline lookup yields CDR1 DFQATT and CDR2 SNEGSKA (reference sequence). With 7 bases removed from V and 8 bases from J, the gap between germline ends came to 6 bases. The CDR3, as DNA: TGCAGTGTGGGGGATGAGCAGTTCTTC. Translated: CSVGDEQFF.

The rearrangement uses TRBV19 and TRBJ1-1; unclear D gene. The V gene's germline CDR1 is LNHDA and CDR2 SQIVND (reference sequence). CDR3 length: 14 residues. With 7 bases removed from V and 0 bases from J, the gap between germline ends came to 12 bases. CDR3 sequence (DNA): TGTGCCAGTATGAGTGAGGGCCTGAACACTGAAGCTTTCTTT. Its translation: CASMSEGLNTEAFF.

This clone has just a few counts. J is TRBJ1-1 and V is TRBV5-1; 11 bases are a match to TRBD1. The trim removed 0 bases at V and 3 bases at J, leaving 4 bases unmatched. The CDR3 covers 16 residues. From germline, CDR1 is SGHRS and CDR2 YFSETQ. The CDR3 protein is CASSLDRGQGDTEAFF. Written as DNA, the CDR3 is TGCGCCAGCAGCTTGGATAGGGGACAGGGGGACACTGAAGCTTTCTTT.

CDR3 DNA: TGTGCTAGTGGACGGACCGGGGGCGGGTCGATCACCGGGGAGCTGTTTTTT. It is translated as CASGRTGGGSITGELFF. The chain is built from TRBV12-5 and TRBJ2-2, with D possibly called TRBD1 or TRBD2 (6 bases each). CDR1 and CDR2 (germline): LGHNT, FRNRAP. V dropped 6 bases and J dropped 4 bases, with 21 bases sitting between them. The CDR3 length is 17 residues.

The rearrangement links TRBV28 to TRBJ2-3, with D possibly matching TRBD1 (6 bases). This CDR3 has 15 residues. The V gene's germline CDR1 is MDHEN and CDR2 SYDVKM. The ends were cut back, 2 bases at V and 6 bases at J, with 15 bases in the middle. In DNA, the CDR3 is TGTGCCAGCAGTTTAGGGGGCAGGAGCCAGGATACGCAGTATTTT. Protein sequence: CASSLGGRSQDTQYF.

The rearrangement uses TRBV18 and TRBJ1-5; unclear D gene. Trimming took off 2 bases at V and 0 bases at J, with 8 bases between the two ends. The CDR3 extends over 15 amino acids. From germline, CDR1 is KGHSH and CDR2 LQKENI. The CDR3 nucleotides read TGTGCCAGCTCACCAGGGTCAAATAGCAATCAGCCCCAGCATTTT. As protein: CASSPGSNSNQPQHF. The full variable domain, rest sourced from reference TRBV18 and TRBJ1-5, is NAGVMQNPRHLVRRRGQEARLRCSPMKGHSHVYWYRQLPEEGLKFMVYLQKENIIDESGMPKERFSAEFPKEGPSILRIQQVVRGDSAAYFCASSPGSNSNQPQHFGDGTRLSIL.

V usage is TRBV11-2 and J usage is TRBJ2-3; D not certain. Trimming pared 5 bases from V and 0 bases from J, leaving 15 bases between. CDR3 length equals 16 residues. CDR1 is SGHAT and CDR2 is FQNNGV in the germline V gene. The CDR3 reads CASSRFALFSTDTQYF. CDR3 nucleotide sequence: TGTGCCAGCAGCCGATTTGCACTGTTCAGCACAGATACGCAGTATTTT. Full variable domain (remainder filled in from reference TRBV11-2 and TRBJ2-3): EAGVAQSPRYKIIEKRQSVAFWCNPISGHATLYWYQQILGQGPKLLIQFQNNGVVDDSQLPKDRFSAERLKGVDSTLKIQPAKLEDSAVYLCASSRFALFSTDTQYFGPGTRLTVL.

On this clone: Other DNA sequences in the sample encode the same CDR3. The rearrangement uses TRBV18 and TRBJ2-5, with D hard to call. This CDR3 has 11 amino acids. Trimming shortened V by 4 bases and J by 1 base, and 1 base separated the two germline ends. The germline gives CDR1 KGHSH, CDR2 LQKENI. CDR3 DNA sequence: TGTGCCAGCTCACGCCAAGAGACCCAGTACTTC. Translation gives CASSRQETQYF.